This record covers a single TCR beta chain. What it recognizes is unknown. Per donor, at least one pre-ART and at least two post-ART PBMC samples were obtained. Participants living with HIV all received treatment in the United States. Sequencing used immunoSEQ v3.0 at survey level. TCRdb's table, derived via immunoSEQ multiplex PCR, lists solely in-frame clones and lacks some. The sample consists of 35,000 to 40,000 clones, roughly four fifths of them appearing once. The germline CDR1 and CDR2 sequences are SEHNR and FQNEAQ (reference sequence). The CDR3 loop spans 13 amino acids. V was trimmed by 4 bases and J by 4 bases, leaving 10 bases between them. The data are from a study of long-term antiretroviral therapy in people with HIV. Study-level points and caveats: Repertoire composition at all time points was dominated by clones that had expanded before ART.

The TCR originated in a young man with HIV. The sample here was unsorted PBMCs, taken 0.3 years after starting antiretroviral therapy. This chain connects TRBV7-9 to TRBJ1-2, with D perhaps matching TRBD1 (5 bases). CDR3 protein: CASSSGRRYGYTF. The CDR3 bases are TGTGCCAGCAGCTCGGGACGACGCTATGGCTACACCTTC.